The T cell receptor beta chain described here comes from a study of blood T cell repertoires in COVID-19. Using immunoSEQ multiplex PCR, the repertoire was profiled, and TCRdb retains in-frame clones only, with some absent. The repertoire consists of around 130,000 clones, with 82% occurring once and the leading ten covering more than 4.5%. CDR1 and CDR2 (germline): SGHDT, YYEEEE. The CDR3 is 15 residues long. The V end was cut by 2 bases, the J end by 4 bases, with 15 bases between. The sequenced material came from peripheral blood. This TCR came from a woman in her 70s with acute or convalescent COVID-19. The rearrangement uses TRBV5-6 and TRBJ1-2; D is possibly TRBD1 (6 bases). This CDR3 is CASSFRDTPFYGYTF. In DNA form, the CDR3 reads TGTGCCAGCAGCTTTAGGGACACCCCCTTCTATGGCTACACCTTC.